This T cell receptor beta chain was captured in a study of blood T cell repertoires in COVID-19. Study-level information: Specimens from acute and convalescent COVID-19 originated in the United States, Italy and Spain. PBMCs, B-cell-depleted T cells, or T cells provided the cDNA or gDNA that made up the material.

Authors' data handling: Scientists estimated how many nucleated cells there were by amplifying reference gene primers. Assay: immunoSEQ multiplex PCR; the TCRdb copy retains only in-frame clones and omits some. V and J calls and clone size come straight from that table; D and trimming were deduced from the DNA. The sample lists fewer than 130,000 clones, approximately 62% occurring once. With 4 bases clipped from V and 7 bases from J, the junction kept 5 bases outside the gene matches. This CDR3 contains 13 residues. Germline assignment: CDR1 SQVTM and CDR2 ANQGSEA. The chain uses TRBV29-1 and TRBJ2-2; 8 nucleotides agree with TRBD1. This sequence was found in a man at least 80 years old with acute or convalescent COVID-19. The material sequenced was peripheral blood. The CDR3 DNA sequence: TGCAGCGTTGGGACAGGGTTTAACGGGGAGCTGTTTTTT. Its protein product is CSVGTGFNGELFF.